These 5 T cell receptor beta chains were sequenced from one sample in a study of blood T cell repertoires in COVID-19. The table came from immunoSEQ multiplex PCR; TCRdb's copy has only in-frame clones and leaves some out. The data show about 77,000 clones, 80% seen once. The sample comprised peripheral blood. These receptors were collected from a woman in her seventies with acute or convalescent COVID-19.

The chain links TRBV7-2 to TRBJ1-6; D unresolved. The CDR3 contains 17 residues. V was trimmed by 1 base and J by 0 bases, leaving 10 bases between them. Germline V CDR1 and CDR2: SGHTA, FQGNSA. CDR3 bases: TGTGCCAGCAGCTTAGAGTCTACTTTCTCCTATAATTCACCCCTCCACTTT. Protein: CASSLESTFSYNSPLHF.

The V call is TRBV6-5, the J call TRBJ2-1; TRBD1 matches at 7 bases. Germline V gene sequence: CDR1 MNHEY, CDR2 SVGAGI. The CDR3 totals 15 residues. Trimming took 6 bases from V and 5 from J; bases not matched to a gene: 10. DNA of the CDR3: TGTGCCAGCAGATTGGACAGGAGTCCGAACAATGAGCAGTTCTTC. Protein: CASRLDRSPNNEQFF.

Concerning this clone itself: One junction end does not reproduce the germline sequence, and a read error may be involved. The gene calls are TRBV7-9 and TRBJ2-5; D unresolved. From germline, CDR1 is SEHNR and CDR2 FQNEAQ (reference sequence). The CDR3 runs 13 residues. The CDR3 here is CASNLYGQETQYF. CDR3 DNA sequence: TGTGCCAGCAACTTATACGGCCAAGAGACCCAGTACTTC.

This chain links TRBV6-2 or TRBV6-3 with TRBJ2-7; TRBD2 matches 16 bases. V dropped 4 bases and J dropped 3; count of bases not matched to a gene: 9. This CDR3 contains 18 residues. Germline V lookup: CDR1 MNHEY, CDR2 SVGEGT. The CDR3 spells CASSFTGTSGGAFYEQYF. CDR3 in DNA: TGTGCCAGCAGTTTTACCGGGACTAGCGGGGGGGCGTTCTACGAGCAGTACTTC.

This clone was found a few times. The chain carries TRBV19 and TRBJ1-5; 9 bases align to TRBD1. Per germline, CDR1 LNHDA and CDR2 SQIVND (reference sequence). This CDR3 has 15 residues. V lost 7 bases and J lost 4; bases outside the gene matches: 8. The CDR3 here is CASIDDGTGNQPQHF. CDR3 coding DNA: TGTGCCAGTATTGACGACGGGACAGGGAATCAGCCCCAGCATTTT. The full variable domain, with the rest looked up from reference TRBV19 and TRBJ1-5, is DGGITQSPKYLFRKEGQNVTLSCEQNLNHDAMYWYRQDPGQGLRLIYYSQIVNDFQKGDIAEGYSVSREKKESFPLTVTSAQKNPTAFYLCASIDDGTGNQPQHFGDGTRLSIL.